Here is one TCR beta chain with its context. The same CDR3 arises from other DNA sequences in this sample as well. V was trimmed by 5 bases and J by 0 bases, leaving 7 bases between them. CDR1 LNHDA and CDR2 SQIVND come from the germline V gene (reference sequence). The CDR3 has 13 residues. These data are taken from a study of blood T cell repertoires in COVID-19. Participants came from under 30 US areas, aged about 18 to 100 years. Participants were placed into cohorts based on the clinical history they reported. Measured with immunoSEQ multiplex PCR; TCRdb has only the in-frame clones, and not every one. The sample contains about 410,000 clones, 90% of which appear only once.

The clonotype originates from a man younger than 35 who had recovered from COVID-19. The genes are TRBV19 and TRBJ1-1; no definite D call. Sequenced input: PBMCs or T cells enriched from blood (not recorded which). The CDR3 loop reads CASSPTMNTEAFF. CDR3 bases: TGTGCCAGTAGTCCAACAATGAACACTGAAGCTTTCTTT.